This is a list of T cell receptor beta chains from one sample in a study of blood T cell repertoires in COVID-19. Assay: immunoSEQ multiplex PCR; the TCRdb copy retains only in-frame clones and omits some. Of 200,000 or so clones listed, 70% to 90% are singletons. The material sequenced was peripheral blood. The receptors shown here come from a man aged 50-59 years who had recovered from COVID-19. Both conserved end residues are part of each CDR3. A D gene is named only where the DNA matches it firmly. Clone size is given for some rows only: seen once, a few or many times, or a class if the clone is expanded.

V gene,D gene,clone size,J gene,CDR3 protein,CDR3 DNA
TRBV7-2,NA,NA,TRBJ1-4,CASSLVVGREGLGEKLFF,TGTGCCAGCAGCTTAGTCGTAGGACGGGAGGGGTTAGGTGAAAAACTGTTTTTT
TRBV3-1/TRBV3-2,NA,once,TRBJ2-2,CASSQGRGTGELFF,TGTGCCAGCAGCCAGGGCCGGGGCACCGGGGAGCTGTTTTTT
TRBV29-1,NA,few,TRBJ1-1,CSVVQGNTEAFF,TGCAGCGTTGTCCAGGGGAACACTGAAGCTTTCTTT
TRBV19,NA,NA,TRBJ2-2,CATRGQPNTGELFF,TGTGCCACCCGGGGACAACCGAACACCGGGGAGCTGTTTTTT
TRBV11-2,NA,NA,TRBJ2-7,CASSVPSGGFPKQYF,TGTGCCAGCAGCGTACCCTCGGGGGGCTTCCCCAAGCAGTACTTC
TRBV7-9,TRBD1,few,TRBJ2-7,CASSSTGVYEQYF,TGTGCCAGCAGCTCCACAGGGGTCTACGAGCAGTACTTC
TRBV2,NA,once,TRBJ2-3,CASRSDTRPTDTQYF,TGTGCCAGCAGAAGTGACACCCGCCCCACAGATACGCAGTATTTT
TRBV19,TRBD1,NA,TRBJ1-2,CASSFVGQGANGYTF,TGTGCCAGTAGTTTCGTAGGACAGGGGGCGAATGGCTACACCTTC
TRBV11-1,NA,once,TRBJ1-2,CASSLQGNYGYTF,TGTGCCAGCAGCTTACAGGGGAACTATGGCTACACCTTC
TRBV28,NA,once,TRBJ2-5,CASSLTLSGVVIETQYF,TGTGCCAGCAGTTTAACTTTATCGGGGGTCGTGATAGAGACCCAGTACTTC
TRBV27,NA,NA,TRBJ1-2,CASGGPKGPYGYTF,TGTGCCAGCGGGGGCCCCAAAGGTCCTTATGGCTACACCTTC